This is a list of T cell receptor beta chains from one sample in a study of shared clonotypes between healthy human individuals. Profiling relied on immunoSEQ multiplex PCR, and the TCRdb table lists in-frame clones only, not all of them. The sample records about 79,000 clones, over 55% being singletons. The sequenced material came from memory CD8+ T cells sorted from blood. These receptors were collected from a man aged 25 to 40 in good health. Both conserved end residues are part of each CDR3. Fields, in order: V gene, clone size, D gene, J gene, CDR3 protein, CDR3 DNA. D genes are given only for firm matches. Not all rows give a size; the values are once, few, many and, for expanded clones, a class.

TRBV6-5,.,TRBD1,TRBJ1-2,CASSQGQARGGYTF,TGTGCCAGCAGTCAGGGACAGGCAAGAGGTGGCTACACCTTC
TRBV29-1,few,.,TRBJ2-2,CSGVYLGELFF,TGCAGCGGTGTTTATTTGGGGGAGCTGTTTTTT
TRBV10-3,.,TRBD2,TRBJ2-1,CATRDGTSGAYNEQFF,TGTGCCACCCGCGACGGGACTAGCGGAGCCTACAATGAGCAGTTCTTC
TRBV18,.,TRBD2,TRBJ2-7,CASSPGTSGNPYEQYF,TGTGCCAGCTCACCGGGGACTAGCGGGAACCCCTACGAGCAGTACTTC
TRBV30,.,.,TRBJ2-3,CAWSVSFGTGTQYF,TGTGCCTGGAGTGTTTCGTTCGGCACGGGTACGCAGTATTTT
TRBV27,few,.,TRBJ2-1,CASSLYETLLDEQFF,TGTGCCAGCAGTTTATATGAAACCCTCCTCGATGAGCAGTTCTTC
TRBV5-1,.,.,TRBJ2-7,CASSLVGSGDGEQYF,TGCGCCAGCAGCTTGGTCGGGAGCGGTGATGGCGAGCAGTACTTC
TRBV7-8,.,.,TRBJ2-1,CASSLGGGSYNEQFF,TGTGCCAGCAGTTTAGGGGGGGGCTCCTACAATGAGCAGTTCTTC
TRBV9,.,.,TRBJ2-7,CASSAGVVDYEQYF,TGTGCCAGCAGCGCCGGGGTTGTGGACTACGAGCAGTACTTC
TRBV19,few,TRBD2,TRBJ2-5,CASRLAGETQYF,TGTGCCAGTAGACTAGCGGGAGAGACCCAGTACTTC
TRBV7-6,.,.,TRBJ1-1,CASSPGQITEAFF,TGTGCCAGCAGCCCCGGACAAATCACTGAAGCTTTCTTT
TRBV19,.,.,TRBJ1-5,CASSTQRSGGNQPQHF,TGTGCCAGTAGTACCCAGAGAAGTGGAGGCAATCAGCCCCAGCATTTT
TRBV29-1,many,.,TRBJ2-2,CSVDRRRDTGELFF,TGCAGCGTTGATCGGCGACGGGACACCGGGGAGCTGTTTTTT
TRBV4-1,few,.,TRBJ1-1,CASSQDLGGLGRIAEAFF,TGCGCCAGCAGCCAAGATCTTGGGGGGTTAGGACGAATCGCTGAAGCTTTCTTT
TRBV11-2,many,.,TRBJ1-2,CASSLDSGWSEYGYTF,TGTGCCAGCAGCTTAGATTCAGGGTGGTCGGAATATGGCTACACCTTC
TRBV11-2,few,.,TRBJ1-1,CASSPPGEAFF,TGTGCCAGCAGCCCCCCCGGGGAAGCTTTCTTT
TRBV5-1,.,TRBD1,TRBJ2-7,CASSRDRSYEQYF,TGCGCCAGCTCCCGGGACAGGAGCTACGAGCAGTACTTC
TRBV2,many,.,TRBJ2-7,CASGRGYEQYF,TGTGCCAGTGGTCGCGGGTACGAGCAGTACTTC